These T cell receptor beta chains were read from a single sample in a study of blood T cell repertoires in COVID-19. Sequencing was performed with immunoSEQ multiplex PCR; in TCRdb, only in-frame clones are kept and a portion is missing. This sample yields approximately 220,000 clones, of which about four fifths are seen a single time; 2.5% to 3% belongs to the top ten. Sequencing was carried out using peripheral blood. These receptors all stem from a middle-aged woman with active or convalescent COVID-19. CDR3s include the opening cysteine and the closing phenylalanine or tryptophan. D genes are given only for firm matches. Clone size is not always given. Where it is, it says once, few, many or a class for expanded clones.

j_call d_call v_call clone_size cdr3_aa cdr3_nt
TRBJ1-2 . TRBV6-4 once CASSDNRRYGYTF TGTGCCAGCAGTGACAACAGACGCTATGGCTACACCTTC
TRBJ1-1 . TRBV30 once CAWSGQNTEAFF TGTGCCTGGAGCGGTCAGAACACTGAAGCTTTCTTT
TRBJ1-5 TRBD1 TRBV15 . CATSGGQGVSNQPQHF TGTGCCACCAGCGGAGGACAGGGGGTTAGCAATCAGCCCCAGCATTTT
TRBJ2-3 . TRBV5-1 . CASSLGGSKDTQYF TGCGCCAGCAGCTTGGGTGGGAGTAAAGATACGCAGTATTTT
TRBJ1-2 . TRBV10-3 once CAIMAGDYGYTF TGTGCCATCATGGCAGGGGACTATGGCTACACCTTC
TRBJ1-2 TRBD1 TRBV7-9 . CATQGDYGYTF TGTGCCACCCAGGGGGACTATGGCTACACCTTC
TRBJ1-1 . TRBV9 . CASSASMGLDTEAFF TGTGCCAGCAGCGCCTCCATGGGACTCGACACTGAAGCTTTCTTT
TRBJ1-2 TRBD1 TRBV5-1 . CASSLSWDRSGYTF TGCGCCAGCAGCTTGAGTTGGGACAGGTCCGGCTACACCTTC
TRBJ1-2 TRBD1 TRBV27 . CASSSSDRGRYGYTF TGTGCCAGCAGTTCGTCAGACAGGGGACGGTATGGCTACACCTTC
TRBJ2-7 . TRBV14 few CASSPWNRPYEQYF TGTGCCAGCAGCCCCTGGAACAGGCCCTACGAGCAGTACTTC
TRBJ2-1 . TRBV20-1 . CSASEAGYPYNEQFF TGCAGTGCTAGTGAAGCGGGTTACCCCTACAATGAGCAGTTCTTC
TRBJ2-3 TRBD2 TRBV4-3 . CASSQETSGGADTQYF TGCGCCAGCAGCCAAGAGACTAGCGGGGGAGCAGATACGCAGTATTTT
TRBJ1-2 . TRBV24-1 . CATSDRTGNGYTF TGTGCCACCAGTGACCGCACAGGGAACGGCTACACCTTC
TRBJ2-7 . TRBV7-2 once CASSLVAGSEQYF TGTGCCAGCAGCTTAGTGGCGGGGAGCGAGCAGTACTTC
TRBJ2-1 TRBD1 TRBV5-1 . CASSSSGTGTYNEQFF TGCGCCAGCAGCTCTTCCGGGACAGGGACCTACAATGAGCAGTTCTTC
TRBJ2-1 TRBD1 TRBV10-2 . CASRETGGNEQFF TGCGCCAGCAGGGAGACAGGGGGGAATGAGCAGTTCTTC
TRBJ2-1 . TRBV30 . CAWDRVDEQFF TGTGCCTGGGACCGAGTCGATGAGCAGTTCTTC
TRBJ1-5 TRBD1 TRBV5-6 . CASSSYRGHQPQHF TGTGCCAGCAGCTCCTACAGGGGGCATCAGCCCCAGCATTTT
TRBJ2-1 TRBD1 TRBV3-1/TRBV3-2 few CASSEGTGGYNEQFF TGTGCCAGCAGCGAGGGGACAGGGGGATACAATGAGCAGTTCTTC
TRBJ2-5 TRBD2 TRBV10-1 . CASQTSRGSPQYF TGCGCCAGCCAGACTAGCCGGGGCTCGCCCCAGTACTTC
TRBJ1-2 TRBD1 TRBV10-3 . CAISESRGQAGYTF TGTGCCATCAGTGAGTCCAGGGGACAGGCTGGCTACACCTTC
TRBJ2-3 . TRBV5-1 . CASSFHPEGLTDTQYF TGCGCCAGCAGCTTCCATCCGGAGGGCCTTACAGATACGCAGTATTTT
TRBJ2-3 . TRBV7-2 few CASSRDIQEDTQYF TGTGCCAGCAGTAGGGACATTCAAGAGGATACGCAGTATTTT
TRBJ2-2 . TRBV12-3/TRBV12-4 . CASSRGTGELFF TGTGCCAGCAGTCGGGGCACCGGGGAGCTGTTTTTT
TRBJ1-1 TRBD1 TRBV5-1 . CASSEATGDGTEAFF TGCGCCAGCAGCGAGGCGACAGGGGACGGCACTGAAGCTTTCTTT
TRBJ2-3 TRBD2 TRBV4-3 . CASSQDSASGHTDTQYF TGCGCCAGCAGCCAAGATTCGGCTAGCGGGCACACAGATACGCAGTATTTT
TRBJ1-3 . TRBV4-2 . CASSQDPGASTIYF TGTGCCAGCAGCCAAGATCCAGGGGCCAGCACCATATATTTT
TRBJ1-1 . TRBV4-1 few CASSQGQGENTEAFF TGCGCCAGCAGCCAAGGTCAGGGTGAGAACACTGAAGCTTTCTTT
TRBJ2-3 . TRBV2 . CASIQLDTQYF TGTGCCAGCATCCAATTAGATACGCAGTATTTT
TRBJ1-2 . TRBV27 . CASSLSHPLAGSLYGYTF TGTGCCAGCAGTTTATCCCACCCGTTGGCAGGGTCCCTCTATGGCTACACCTTC
TRBJ2-7 . TRBV11-3 . CASSLGTALTYEQYF TGTGCCAGCAGCTTAGGGACAGCCCTAACCTACGAGCAGTACTTC
TRBJ2-1 TRBD1 TRBV24-1 . CATSETVGTGSNEQFF TGTGCCACCAGTGAGACCGTCGGGACAGGGTCCAATGAGCAGTTCTTC
TRBJ1-1 . TRBV7-3 . CASSLSAPGFNTEAFF TGTGCCAGCAGCTTAAGTGCACCAGGGTTCAACACTGAAGCTTTCTTT
TRBJ1-2 . TRBV10-3 . CAISERGIYGYTF TGTGCCATCAGTGAGCGTGGCATCTATGGCTACACCTTC
TRBJ1-2 . TRBV21-1 . CASIPDRRRDYGYTF TGTGCCAGCATCCCGGACAGGCGAAGGGACTATGGCTACACCTTC
TRBJ1-2 TRBD1 TRBV28 few CASRPLDRTFYGYTF TGTGCCAGCAGGCCACTGGACAGGACTTTCTATGGCTACACCTTC
TRBJ2-7 . TRBV7-9 once CASSSYRGDSYEQYF TGTGCCAGCAGCTCCTACCGGGGAGACTCCTACGAGCAGTACTTC
TRBJ2-4 TRBD2 TRBV27 . CASRPSAGGAKNIQYF TGTGCCAGCAGGCCCTCAGCGGGAGGGGCCAAAAACATTCAGTACTTC
TRBJ2-2 TRBD1 TRBV18 . CASSPKQGITGELFF TGTGCCAGCTCACCAAAACAGGGGATCACCGGGGAGCTGTTTTTT
TRBJ2-2 TRBD2 TRBV5-6 . CASSLEVAGVTGELFF TGTGCCAGCAGCTTGGAAGTAGCGGGGGTTACCGGGGAGCTGTTTTTT
TRBJ2-2 . TRBV2 . CASAGNTGELFF TGTGCCAGCGCGGGAAACACCGGGGAGCTGTTTTTT
TRBJ2-1 TRBD2 TRBV9 . CASSTRTSGRNEQFF TGTGCCAGCAGCACCCGGACTAGCGGGAGAAATGAGCAGTTCTTC
TRBJ1-6 TRBD1 TRBV6-5 . CAVYRGTGYNSPLHF TGTGCCGTTTACCGGGGGACAGGCTATAATTCACCCCTCCACTTT
TRBJ1-5 TRBD1 TRBV7-2 . CASSTQGIGSNQPQHF TGTGCCAGCAGCACACAGGGGATCGGGAGCAATCAGCCCCAGCATTTT
TRBJ1-2 TRBD1 TRBV11-2 . CASSPGQGRGYTF TGTGCCAGCAGCCCCGGACAGGGAAGGGGCTACACCTTC
TRBJ1-1 . TRBV3-1/TRBV3-2 few CASSHETGNTEAFF TGTGCCAGCAGCCATGAGACAGGGAACACTGAAGCTTTCTTT
TRBJ2-6 . TRBV5-6 . CASSFTGTGANVLTF TGTGCCAGCAGCTTCACAGGGACCGGGGCCAACGTCCTGACTTTC
TRBJ2-1 TRBD1 TRBV7-9 . CASMPRQGYSYNEQFF TGTGCCAGCATGCCAAGACAGGGATACTCCTACAATGAGCAGTTCTTC
TRBJ2-7 TRBD2 TRBV20-1 . CSASGGSGEQYF TGCAGTGCTAGTGGCGGGAGCGGGGAGCAGTACTTC
TRBJ1-2 . TRBV12-3/TRBV12-4 . CASRPTANYGYTF TGTGCCAGCAGACCTACAGCTAACTATGGCTACACCTTC
TRBJ2-1 TRBD2 TRBV27 . CASWSLPGTSPGEQFF TGTGCCAGCTGGAGTCTCCCCGGGACTAGTCCGGGTGAGCAGTTCTTC
TRBJ2-1 TRBD2 TRBV20-1 . CSASSGLADIYNEQFF TGCAGTGCTAGTTCCGGACTAGCCGATATATACAATGAGCAGTTCTTC
TRBJ1-1 TRBD1 TRBV2 few CASSPGQLNTEAFF TGTGCCAGCAGCCCGGGACAGCTTAACACTGAAGCTTTCTTT
TRBJ1-1 . TRBV12-3/TRBV12-4 . CASSLGQDTEAFF TGTGCCAGCAGTTTGGGGCAGGACACTGAAGCTTTCTTT
TRBJ2-7 . TRBV6-2/TRBV6-3 . CASSYPTNTSPFEQYF TGTGCCAGCAGTTACCCGACTAACACTTCCCCCTTCGAGCAGTACTTC
TRBJ1-1 . TRBV6-5 . CASSPGQSTEAFF TGTGCCAGCAGCCCCGGACAGTCCACTGAAGCTTTCTTT
TRBJ1-3 . TRBV9 . CASSVSRGNTIYF TGTGCCAGCAGCGTTAGTCGTGGTAACACCATATATTTT
TRBJ1-5 . TRBV7-2 . CASGDNFNQPQHF TGTGCCAGTGGGGACAATTTCAATCAGCCCCAGCATTTT
TRBJ1-1 . TRBV3-1/TRBV3-2 once CASSQKGTLKAFF TGTGCCAGCAGCCAAAAGGGGACTCTTAAAGCTTTCTTT
TRBJ1-2 TRBD1 TRBV10-3 . CAISESRTGMPNYGYTF TGTGCCATCAGTGAGTCGCGGACAGGAATGCCTAACTATGGCTACACCTTC